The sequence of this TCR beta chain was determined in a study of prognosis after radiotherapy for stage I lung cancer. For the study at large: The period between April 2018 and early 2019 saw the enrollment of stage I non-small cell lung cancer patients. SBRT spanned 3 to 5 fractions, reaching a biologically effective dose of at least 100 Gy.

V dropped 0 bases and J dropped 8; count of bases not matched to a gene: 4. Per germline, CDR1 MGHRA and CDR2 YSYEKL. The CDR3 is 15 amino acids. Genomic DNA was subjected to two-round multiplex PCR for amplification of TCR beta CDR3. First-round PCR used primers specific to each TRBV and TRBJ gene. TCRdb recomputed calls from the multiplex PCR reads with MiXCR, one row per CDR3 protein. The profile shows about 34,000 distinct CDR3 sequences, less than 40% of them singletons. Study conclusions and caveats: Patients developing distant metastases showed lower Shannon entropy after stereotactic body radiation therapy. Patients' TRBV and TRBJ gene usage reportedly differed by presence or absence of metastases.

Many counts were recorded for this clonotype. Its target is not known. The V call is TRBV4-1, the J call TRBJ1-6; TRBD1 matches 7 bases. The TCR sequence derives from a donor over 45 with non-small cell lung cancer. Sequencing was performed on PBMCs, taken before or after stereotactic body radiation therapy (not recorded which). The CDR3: CASSQDGDSYSPLHF. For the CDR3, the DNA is TGCGCCAGCAGCCAAGATGGGGACAGTTATTCACCCCTCCACTTT.